The clone carrying this T cell receptor (beta chain) has more than one count but fewer than ten. The data belong to a study of human T cells and chemical hapten exposure. On the study more broadly: Patches with 0.01% DPC went on the upper back, and the tests were read at 6 days. Patients, largely female, had alopecia areata, totalis or universalis.

The library put unique molecular identifiers onto individual cDNA molecules. TCRdb re-called the RACE reads through MiXCR, storing one row per CDR3 protein. The table has 240,000 or so distinct CDR3 sequences, 7% to 10% seen once. Time point of the sample: pre-sensitization, week 0. Documented treatment: therapeutic diphenylcyclopropenone sensitization with weekly scalp DPC. The starting material, unfractionated whole blood, was used for total RNA extraction. The CDR3 length is 14 residues. Germline CDR1 is SGHRS and CDR2 is YFSETQ. Between the trimmed V and J ends, which lost 3 bases and 2 bases, there was a span of 10 bases.

V is TRBV5-1 and J is TRBJ2-3; D is ambiguous. This receptor was identified in a woman in her thirties or forties with alopecia areata. Some clones in this sample may be carry-over from other donors' samples. The sample was whole blood, taken in connection with sensitization to the hapten diphenylcyclopropenone (DPC). CDR3 sequence: CASSSLLDTDTQYF. CDR3 in DNA: TGCGCCAGCAGCTCTCTTCTCGACACAGATACGCAGTATTTT.